Here is one T cell receptor beta chain with its context. This entry is derived from a study of technical replicates of blood from a handful of donors. The CDR3 is 14 amino acids. Germline V lookup: CDR1 MNHEY, CDR2 SMNVEV (reference sequence). J gave up 5 bases and V 0 bases, and 3 bases lay outside the gene matches. This table comes from immunoSEQ multiplex PCR, and its TCRdb copy is limited to in-frame clones, with some not included. Of tens of thousands of clones detected, 91% appear once; the ten largest clones hold around 0.34%. The TCR was taken from a human donor in good health. Some clones in this sample may be carry-over from other donors' samples. Sequences were obtained from T cells isolated from PBMCs. This chain connects TRBV27 to TRBJ2-7; 8 bases match TRBD2. CDR3 residues: CASSLSRGGNEQYF. Here the CDR3 DNA reads TGTGCCAGCAGTTTATCCCGGGGGGGCAACGAGCAGTACTTC.